The 10 T cell receptor beta chains listed next were all sequenced from one sample in a study of blood T cell repertoires in COVID-19. Repertoires were generated with immunoSEQ multiplex PCR, while TCRdb's copy carries only in-frame clones and drops some. The sample comprises about 200,000 clones, 75% to 90% of which are singletons, and roughly 5% rests with the top ten. Sequenced sample: peripheral blood. Source of these receptors: a human donor in a cohort sampled during active COVID-19.

As DNA, the CDR3 is TGTGCCTGGAGTCCAGGGACAACCAACTATGGCTACACCTTC. Translating it yields CAWSPGTTNYGYTF. The J gene is TRBJ1-2, the V gene TRBV30; TRBD1 is a possible D gene (6 bases). Looked up from germline, CDR1 is GTSNPN and CDR2 is SVGIG (reference sequence). Trimming took 2 bases from V and 2 from J, leaving 12 bases between them. The CDR3 sequence is 14 residues long.

The rearrangement joins TRBV3-1 (or the pseudogene TRBV3-2) to TRBJ2-7; TRBD1 agrees at 8 bases. Per germline, CDR1 LGHDT and CDR2 YNNKEL (reference sequence). This CDR3 has 14 residues. V gave up 6 bases and J gave up 5 bases; unmatched junction bases: 9. CDR3 coding DNA: TGTGCCAGCAGAGGACAGGGAAACGCTAACGAGCAGTACTTC. Its translation is CASRGQGNANEQYF.

The CDR3 nucleotides are TGTGCCAGCAGCCTGCGAATAGGGACTAGCGGCTCGATGAATACGCAGTATTTT. Translating gives CASSLRIGTSGSMNTQYF. The V and J genes are TRBV9 and TRBJ2-3, with TRBD2 matching over 11 bases. The V gene end was trimmed by 4 bases and the J gene end by 7 bases; junction bases not matched to a gene: 17. From germline, CDR1 is SGDLS and CDR2 YYNGEE. This CDR3 comprises 18 residues.

The V call is TRBV24-1, the J call TRBJ1-5, with 7 bases lining up with TRBD1. This CDR3 contains 15 residues. Losses at the gene ends were 5 bases for V and 6 bases for J; bases not matched to a gene: 9. The germline gives CDR1 KGHDR, CDR2 SFDVKD. In DNA, the CDR3 is TGTGCCACCAGTGGGGGTAGGGGGCTGTTTCAGCCCCAGCATTTT. Residues: CATSGGRGLFQPQHF.

The rearrangement joins TRBV14 to TRBJ2-5, with 10 bases that match TRBD2. CDR3 length: 15 amino acids. Trimming at V came to 0 bases and at J to 5 bases, leaving 3 bases not matched to a gene. Germline V lookup: CDR1 SGHDN, CDR2 FVKESK. The CDR3 nucleotides read TGTGCCAGCAGCCAAGATGCAGCGGGAGGGGAGACCCAGTACTTC. This encodes CASSQDAAGGETQYF.

V gene TRBV19 combines with J gene TRBJ2-3; the D gene is possibly TRBD1 (6 bases). Germline values: CDR1 LNHDA, CDR2 SQIVND (reference sequence). Trimming took 6 bases from V and 6 from J, leaving 16 bases between them. The CDR3 runs 14 residues. The CDR3 here is CASSPRGASDTQYF. The CDR3 coding sequence is TGTGCCAGTAGCCCCAGGGGCGCGTCGGATACGCAGTATTTT.

This chain joins TRBV27 and TRBJ2-7; D gene uncertain. This CDR3 comprises 13 residues. Germline V gene data show CDR1 as MNHEY and CDR2 as SMNVEV (reference sequence). The V gene lost 6 bases and the J gene lost 2 bases, with 11 bases spanning the gap. CDR3 amino acids: CASSRLNTYEQYF. CDR3 nucleotide sequence: TGTGCCAGCAGCAGATTAAATACCTACGAGCAGTACTTC.

The rearrangement uses TRBV11-3 and TRBJ2-1; perhaps TRBD2 as D (6 bases). V was cut by 3 bases and J by 3 bases, with 9 bases left in between. The CDR3 sequence is 14 residues long. Germline V CDR1 and CDR2: SGHNT, YENEEA. CDR3 in DNA: TGTGCCAGCAGCTTCGGGACTTTCTACAATGAGCAGTTCTTC. Translating gives CASSFGTFYNEQFF.

This chain connects TRBV19 to TRBJ1-3; 9 bases align to TRBD1. The trim removed 4 bases at V and 3 bases at J, leaving 1 base unmatched. The CDR3 contains 14 residues. Germline V CDR1 and CDR2: LNHDA, SQIVND (reference sequence). CDR3 nucleotides: TGTGCCAGTAGTAACAGGGGGCTTGGAAACACCATATATTTT. It yields the protein CASSNRGLGNTIYF.

This chain uses TRBV9 with TRBJ1-2; maybe TRBD1 (5 bases). The CDR3 sequence is 14 residues long. Trimming took off 0 bases at V and 2 bases at J, with 8 bases between the two ends. Germline V lookup: CDR1 SGDLS, CDR2 YYNGEE. The CDR3 protein is CASSVGQLNYGYTF. The CDR3 DNA reads as TGTGCCAGCAGCGTAGGACAGCTGAACTATGGCTACACCTTC. Based on the CDR3 plus reference TRBV9 and TRBJ1-2, the full variable domain is DSGVTQTPKHLITATGQRVTLRCSPRSGDLSVYWYQQSLDQGLQFLIQYYNGEERAKGNILERFSAQQFPDLHSELNLSSLELGDSALYFCASSVGQLNYGYTFGSGTRLTVV.